Below are 5 T cell receptor beta chains sequenced from a single sample in a study of shared clonotypes between healthy human individuals. Measured with immunoSEQ multiplex PCR; TCRdb has only the in-frame clones, and not every one. The table has around 450,000 clones, more than 75% seen once. Sequencing was performed on PBMCs. All receptors derive from a middle-aged woman in good health. Some clones in this sample may be carry-over from other donors' samples.

The chain employs TRBV6-6 and TRBJ2-1; perhaps TRBD2 as D (6 bases). Between the trimmed V and J ends, which lost 4 bases and 0 bases, there was a span of 7 bases. The germline V gene has CDR1 MNHNY and CDR2 SVGAGI (reference sequence). CDR3 length equals 14 residues. In DNA form, the CDR3 reads TGTGCCAGCAGTTTACTAGCCTCCTACAATGAGCAGTTCTTC. Translated: CASSLLASYNEQFF.

The V and J genes are TRBV19 and TRBJ1-5; 7 nucleotides agree with TRBD1. Per germline, CDR1 LNHDA and CDR2 SQIVND (reference sequence). The length of the CDR3 is 14 residues. V gave up 6 bases and J gave up 6 bases; unmatched junction bases: 8. The CDR3 bases are TGTGCCAGTAGATCGGACAGGTTAGTTCAGCCCCAGCATTTT. Translation gives CASRSDRLVQPQHF.

This clone was detected a few times. The chain joins TRBV28 to TRBJ2-2; 9 bases match TRBD1. Germline CDR1 is MDHEN and CDR2 is SYDVKM. V trimming: 6 bases; J trimming: 3 bases; junction bases outside the gene matches: 14. The CDR3 sequence is 18 residues long. CDR3 sequence: CASRLLTGGNYYTGELFF. The CDR3 DNA sequence: TGTGCCAGCAGACTCCTCACAGGGGGCAACTATTACACCGGGGAGCTGTTTTTT.

This sequence joins TRBV7-2 and TRBJ2-7, with a weak D call TRBD1 (5 bases). This CDR3 is 14 amino acids long. Germline V gene lookup returns CDR1 SGHTA and CDR2 FQGNSA. Trimming cost V 5 bases and J 5 bases, with 16 bases left between them. CDR3 in DNA: TGTGCCAGCAGCCGCAGCCCAGGCAGGGACGAGCAGTACTTC. Translating it yields CASSRSPGRDEQYF. The full variable domain, in which reference TRBV7-2 and TRBJ2-7 provide the parts outside the CDR3, is GAGVSQSPSNKVTEKGKDVELRCDPISGHTALYWYRQSLGQGLEFLIYFQGNSAPDKSGLPSDRFSAERTGGSVSTLTIQRTQQEDSAVYLCASSRSPGRDEQYFGPGTRLTVT.

V is TRBV9 and J is TRBJ2-5; no clear D. Trimming shortened V by 0 bases and J by 1 base, and 10 bases separated the two germline ends. CDR1 is SGDLS and CDR2 is YYNGEE in the germline V gene. The CDR3 is made up of 15 amino acids. The CDR3 reads CASSVEARTQETQYF. The CDR3 DNA reads TGTGCCAGCAGCGTAGAAGCGCGGACCCAAGAGACCCAGTACTTC.